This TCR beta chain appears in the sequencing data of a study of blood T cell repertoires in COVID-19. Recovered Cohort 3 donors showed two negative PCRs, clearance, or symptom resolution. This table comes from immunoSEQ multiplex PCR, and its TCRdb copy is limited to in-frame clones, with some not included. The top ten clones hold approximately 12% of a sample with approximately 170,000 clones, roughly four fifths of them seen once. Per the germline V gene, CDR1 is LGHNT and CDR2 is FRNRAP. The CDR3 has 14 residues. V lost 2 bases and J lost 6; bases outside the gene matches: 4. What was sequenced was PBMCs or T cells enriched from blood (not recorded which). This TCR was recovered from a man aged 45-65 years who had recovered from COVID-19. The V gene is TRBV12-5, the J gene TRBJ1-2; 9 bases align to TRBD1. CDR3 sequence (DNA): TGTGCTAGTGGTTTGTGGGACAGGGTCGATGGCTACACCTTC. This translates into CASGLWDRVDGYTF.